This paragraph covers one T cell receptor (beta chain) sequence. Its antigen remains unknown. The data belong to a study of CD4 T cells in relation to SARS-CoV-2 and coronaviruses. The wider study: TCR beta CDR3s were sequenced after approximately ten-day antigen culture of PBMCs. The negative reference was HIV-1 Nef peptide pool or peptide-free culture.

CDR1 LGHDT and CDR2 YNNKEL come from the germline V gene (reference sequence). This CDR3 spans 14 amino acids. Trimming stripped 0 bases from V and 9 bases from J, with 13 bases between. Assay used: immunoSEQ multiplex PCR; TCRdb lists only in-frame clones, some missing. Of about 21,000 clones listed, just under 75% are singletons. The unexposed donors gave CD4+ T cells in 2011-2018, prior to COVID-19. CD4+ T cells were isolated from the cells after more than nine days of culture. A few million PBMCs per well were cultured with approximately 9.2 IU/ml IL-2. The sample comprised CD4+ T cells from PBMCs, cultured in vitro. The chain links TRBV3-1 (or the pseudogene TRBV3-2) to TRBJ2-3; a weak D match, TRBD2 (5 bases). The receptor was derived from a human donor in good health. The chain's CDR3 is CASSQEAAGQTQYF. Written as DNA, the CDR3 is TGTGCCAGCAGCCAAGAAGCCGCGGGCCAGACGCAGTATTTT.